This T cell receptor (beta chain) is from a study of blood T cell repertoires in COVID-19. Background on the study: T cells, B-cell-depleted T cells, or PBMCs provided the cDNA or gDNA that served as material.

Per the study methods: Amplifying reference gene primers gave estimates of nucleated cell counts. Measured with immunoSEQ multiplex PCR; TCRdb has only the in-frame clones, and not every one. Clonal size and the V and J genes are those of that table, whereas D and trimming came from the DNA. The sample comprises about 42,000 clones, roughly nine tenths of which are singletons, and roughly 8.1% rests with the top ten. This clone was detected once. Germline V lookup: CDR1 MNHEY, CDR2 SVGAGI. There are 16 residues in the CDR3. V trimming: 2 bases; J trimming: 4 bases; junction bases outside the gene matches: 10.

This sequence originates from a man younger than 45 with active or convalescent COVID-19. The sequenced sample was peripheral blood. J is TRBJ1-2 and V is TRBV6-5; TRBD1 matches 7 bases. CDR3 bases: TGTGCCAGCAGTTACACTGGGACAGTCCCCTTCTATGGCTACACCTTC. It encodes CASSYTGTVPFYGYTF.